The clone carrying this T cell receptor (beta chain) was counted only a few times. This sample stems from a study of blood T cells in healthy people across ages. Combining a sample-barcoded 5' primer with a J-beta primer mix, a second PCR ran for roughly 6 to 11 cycles. TCRdb called the 5' RACE reads again in MiXCR, with one record for every CDR3 protein. The table has approximately 800,000 distinct CDR3 sequences, approximately 25% seen once. Trimming took off 1 base at V and 5 bases at J, with 10 bases between the two ends. The CDR3 has 15 residues. Germline values: CDR1 SGHRS, CDR2 YFSETQ. These same records also appear under a second study, on T cells of mothers and their children. That paper states: At a rate of approximately 1.5 ug per 15 ul, cDNA synthesis received all of the extracted RNA. Second-PCR amplification with M1S added sample barcodes and 2-4 random nucleotides.

This receptor was taken from a boy aged 10-17 years in good health. The V call is TRBV5-1, the J call TRBJ1-6; D unclear. The sequenced material came from blood. The CDR3 DNA is TGCGCCAGCAGCTTGAGTACAGCAGATAATTCACCCCTCCACTTT. Its protein product is CASSLSTADNSPLHF.